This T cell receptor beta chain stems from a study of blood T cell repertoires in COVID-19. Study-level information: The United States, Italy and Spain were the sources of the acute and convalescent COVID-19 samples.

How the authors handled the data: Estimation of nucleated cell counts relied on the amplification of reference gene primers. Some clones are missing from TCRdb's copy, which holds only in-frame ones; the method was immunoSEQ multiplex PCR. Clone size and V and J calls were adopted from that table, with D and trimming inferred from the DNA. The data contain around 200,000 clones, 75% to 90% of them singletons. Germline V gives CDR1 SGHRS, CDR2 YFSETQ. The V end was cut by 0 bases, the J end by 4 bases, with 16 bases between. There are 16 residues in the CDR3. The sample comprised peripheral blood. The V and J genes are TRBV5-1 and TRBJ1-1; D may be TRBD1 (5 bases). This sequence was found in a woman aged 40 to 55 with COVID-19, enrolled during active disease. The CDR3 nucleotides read TGCGCCAGCAGCTTGGGCTCCCCAGAAGGGGCCACTGAAGCTTTCTTT. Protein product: CASSLGSPEGATEAFF. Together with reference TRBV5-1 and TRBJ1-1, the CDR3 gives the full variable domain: KAGVTQTPRYLIKTRGQQVTLSCSPISGHRSVSWYQQTPGQGLQFLFEYFSETQRNKGNFPGRFSGRQFSNSRSEMNVSTLELGDSALYLCASSLGSPEGATEAFFGQGTRLTVV.